These 19 T cell receptor beta chains were all obtained from the same sample, sequenced in a study of T cells of healthy individuals (dated by TCRdb to the late 2010s). Library construction relied on 5' RACE. Sequencing was carried out with an Illumina MiSeq. The public reads were run again by TCRdb, first through fastp at Q25 and then through MiXCR, and only productive beta chains were kept. Entries are consolidated by CDR3 protein sequence, retaining the most common genes and DNA. For this sample there are 65,000 to 95,000 distinct CDR3 sequences; roughly 5.1% appear just once. The ten largest clones add up to around 6.9% of the sample. These receptors were collected from a female donor in good health.

This clonotype was detected a few times. The CDR3 bases are TGTGCCAGCAGCTCCCAGGGGGGGGTGGGCAATCAGCCCCAGCATTTT. This translates into CASSSQGGVGNQPQHF. This rearrangement joins TRBV7-2 to TRBJ1-5; 7 nucleotides line up with TRBD1. This CDR3 is built from 16 residues. V dropped 4 bases and J dropped 2; count of bases not matched to a gene: 8. Germline-derived CDR1 and CDR2 are SGHTA and FQGNSA.

This chain connects TRBV10-3 to TRBJ1-2; TRBD1 aligns across 9 bases. The CDR3 is 13 residues long. CDR1 ENHRY and CDR2 SYGVKD come from the germline V gene. V lost 6 bases, J lost 6 bases, and 5 bases stayed unmatched. The CDR3 nucleotides read TGTGCCATCAGACGGGGACAGGGTAATGGCTACACCTTC. Its translation: CAIRRGQGNGYTF.

This clonotype was detected ten times or more. V usage is TRBV29-1 and J usage is TRBJ1-1; D uncertain. The CDR3 is 13 residues long. Trimming removed 4 bases at V and 3 bases at J, with 12 bases between. Germline CDR1 reads SQVTM; CDR2 reads ANQGSEA. The CDR3 loop is CSVAYRVDTEAFF. DNA for the CDR3: TGCAGCGTTGCCTATCGGGTCGACACTGAAGCTTTCTTT.

The gene calls are TRBV27 and TRBJ1-5; a weak D match, TRBD1 (5 bases). This CDR3 has 12 residues. The germline V and J ends were trimmed by 9 bases and 4 bases, with 10 bases remaining between them. CDR1 MNHEY and CDR2 SMNVEV come from the germline V gene (reference sequence). CDR3 in DNA: TGTGCCAGTCGACAGCTAAATCAGCCCCAGCATTTT. Translating it yields CASRQLNQPQHF.

This clonotype appeared many times. The chain joins TRBV6-1 to TRBJ2-5, with 8 bases that match TRBD2. V trimming: 7 bases; J trimming: 8 bases; junction bases outside the gene matches: 9. Per germline, CDR1 MNHNS and CDR2 SASEGT. CDR3 length: 13 residues. CDR3 residues: CASISSREVTQYF. In nucleotides, the CDR3 is TGTGCCAGCATCTCCTCGCGGGAGGTTACCCAGTACTTC.

In this sample, this clonotype turned up a few times. The V and J genes are TRBV12-3 or TRBV12-4 and TRBJ1-1, with D perhaps TRBD1 (6 bases). V lost 6 bases and J lost 0, with 20 bases in between. The CDR3 sequence is 17 residues long. DNA for the CDR3: TGTGCCAGCAGGTCACCCCTAGGACAGTCCCTGAACACTGAAGCTTTCTTT. Its protein product is CASRSPLGQSLNTEAFF.

The rearrangement uses TRBV28 and TRBJ1-5; TRBD1 agrees at 8 bases. The germline V gene has CDR1 MDHEN and CDR2 SYDVKM. The length of the CDR3 is 17 residues. The V and J ends lost 4 bases and 3 bases, in that order; junction bases with no gene match: 11. The CDR3 spells CASSSLGRDRFNQPQHF. CDR3 DNA sequence: TGTGCCAGCAGTTCCTTAGGGAGGGACAGGTTCAATCAGCCCCAGCATTTT.

The table lists this clonotype with many counts. The chain carries TRBV30 and TRBJ1-1, with 7 nucleotides matching TRBD1. Trimming at V came to 8 bases and at J to 2 bases, leaving 14 bases not matched to a gene. The CDR3 runs 15 residues. From germline, CDR1 is GTSNPN and CDR2 SVGIG (reference sequence). Here the CDR3 reads CAGQLSGQYNTEAFF. The DNA of the CDR3 is TGTGCCGGACAACTTTCGGGACAGTACAACACTGAAGCTTTCTTT.

This clonotype was picked up many times. V usage is TRBV25-1 and J usage is TRBJ2-7, with D unclear. CDR1 is MGHDK and CDR2 is SYGVNS in the germline V gene. The CDR3 is 16 residues long. Trimming pared 3 bases from V and 0 bases from J, leaving 15 bases between. CDR3 amino acids: CASSEVVEVGSYEQYF. The CDR3 DNA follows: TGTGCCAGCAGTGAGGTTGTAGAGGTGGGCTCCTACGAGCAGTACTTC.

Ten or more counts support this clonotype. The V and J genes are TRBV11-2 and TRBJ2-5; no definite D call. Trimming took off 5 bases at V and 2 bases at J, with 30 bases between the two ends. The germline CDR1 and CDR2 sequences are SGHAT and FQNNGV. The CDR3 runs 20 residues. CDR3 coding DNA: TGTGCCAGCAGCCGTCCAAAAATATCCGGAGAAACGCAACATCAAGAGACCCAGTACTTC. Its translation: CASSRPKISGETQHQETQYF.

This chain uses TRBV3-1 with TRBJ1-1; the D gene is possibly TRBD1 (6 bases). The CDR3 consists of 15 residues. The germline CDR1 and CDR2 sequences are LGHDT and YNNKEL (reference sequence). Trimming cost V 5 bases and J 1 base, with 14 bases left between them. The CDR3 DNA reads TGTGCCAGCAGCTTCGCCGACAGGTCGAACACTGAAGCTTTCTTT. Its protein product is CASSFADRSNTEAFF.

This clonotype occurred many times. The CDR3 loop reads CASSVDQGLQNEQFF. In DNA form, the CDR3 reads TGTGCCAGCAGCGTAGATCAGGGACTTCAAAATGAGCAGTTCTTC. The chain links TRBV9 to TRBJ2-1, with D tentatively TRBD2 (6 bases). The CDR3 totals 15 residues. Germline CDR1 SGDLS, CDR2 YYNGEE. With 0 bases removed from V and 7 bases from J, the gap between germline ends came to 14 bases. Full variable domain (rest looked up from reference TRBV9 and TRBJ2-1): DSGVTQTPKHLITATGQRVTLRCSPRSGDLSVYWYQQSLDQGLQFLIQYYNGEERAKGNILERFSAQQFPDLHSELNLSSLELGDSALYFCASSVDQGLQNEQFFGPGTRLTVL.

V is TRBV5-1 and J is TRBJ2-5; 7 nucleotides match TRBD1. The CDR3 runs 15 residues. The ends lost 4 bases at V and 4 bases at J; junction bases unmatched: 10. CDR1 SGHRS and CDR2 YFSETQ come from the germline V gene. The CDR3 coding sequence is TGCGCCAGCAGCCGCGGCGGACAGGCGGGAGAGACCCAGTACTTC. It translates to CASSRGGQAGETQYF.

This clonotype was recorded many times. This rearrangement joins TRBV19 to TRBJ2-1, with 15 positions matching TRBD2. Losses at the gene ends were 4 bases for V and 9 bases for J; bases not matched to a gene: 7. This CDR3 has 16 residues. Germline CDR1 LNHDA, CDR2 SQIVND (reference sequence). The CDR3, as DNA: TGTGCCAGTAGTACCAGGACTAGCGGGAGGGCCCGTGAGCAGTTCTTC. Protein sequence: CASSTRTSGRAREQFF.

This clonotype was seen repeatedly, ten times or more. The chain employs TRBV2 and TRBJ2-7; D could derive from TRBD1 or TRBD2 (5 bases each). The CDR3 totals 12 residues. Germline V lookup: CDR1 SNHLY, CDR2 FYNNEI. Deletions cut 6 bases from V and 1 base from J, with 7 bases between. CDR3 in amino acids: CASSGASYEQYF. DNA for the CDR3: TGTGCCAGCAGCGGGGCTTCCTACGAGCAGTACTTC. Full variable domain (missing parts from reference TRBV2 and TRBJ2-7): EPEVTQTPSHQVTQMGQEVILRCVPISNHLYFYWYRQILGQKVEFLVSFYNNEISEKSEIFDDQFSVERPDGSNFTLKIRSTKLEDSAMYFCASSGASYEQYFGPGTRLTVT.

This clonotype was counted at least ten times. The V and J genes are TRBV12-2 and TRBJ1-4. TRBV12-2 is an annotated pseudogene. The CDR3 runs 15 residues. The CDR3 DNA sequence: TGTGCAAGTCGCTTAAACACCCTTTGCCTTGAAAAACTGTTTTTT. Encoded protein: CASRLNTLCLEKLFF.

V is TRBV20-1 and J is TRBJ1-5; 7 bases fit TRBD1. The CDR3 is 14 amino acids. Germline-derived CDR1 and CDR2 are DFQATT and SNEGSKA (reference sequence). The V and J ends lost 6 bases and 4 bases, in that order; junction bases with no gene match: 9. The CDR3 is CSARDSVSNQPQHF. CDR3 nucleotide sequence: TGCAGTGCAAGGGACAGCGTATCGAATCAGCCCCAGCATTTT.

This clonotype was found many times. The chain combines TRBV19 with TRBJ2-1; 10 nucleotides line up with TRBD2. CDR1 and CDR2 (germline): LNHDA, SQIVND (reference sequence). The J segment lost 5 bases and the V segment lost 3 bases, leaving 7 bases of the junction unmatched. CDR3 size: 16 residues. This CDR3 is CASSIRGTSGNNEQFF. The CDR3 DNA reads as TGTGCCAGTAGTATTAGGGGAACTAGCGGGAACAATGAGCAGTTCTTC.

This clonotype has more than one count but fewer than ten. CDR3 region: CASSLGVGPEAFF. The CDR3 DNA reads as TGTGCCAGCAGCTTAGGGGTTGGTCCTGAAGCTTTCTTT. V usage is TRBV11-2 and J usage is TRBJ1-1; D is ambiguous. There are 13 residues in the CDR3. The germline V gene encodes CDR1 SGHAT and CDR2 FQNNGV. V was pared by 1 base and J by 6 bases, with 9 bases between.